A single sample gave rise to the 13 T cell receptor beta chains below, sequenced in a study of blood T cells in healthy people across ages. Together with a sample-barcoded 5' primer, a J-beta primer mix was included in a second PCR lasting roughly 6 to 12 cycles. In TCRdb, the 5' RACE reads were re-called with MiXCR into one record per CDR3 protein. The table includes around 1,000,000 distinct CDR3 sequences, 20% to 25% detected once. This sample also belongs to another study, concerning T cells of mothers and their children.

The sample was blood. The receptors here all came from a girl aged 2 to 10 in good health.

This clonotype was counted only a few times. This rearrangement joins TRBV7-8 to TRBJ2-1; D is undetermined. The J call could be wrong; TRBJ2-5 is a better fit for the DNA end. The germline V gene encodes CDR1 SGHVS and CDR2 FQNEAQ. This CDR3 has 14 residues. The CDR3 DNA follows: TGTGCCAGCAGCCCAGGACCGTCGGAAGAGACCCAGTACTTC. Translation gives CASSPGPSEETQYF.

The chain uses TRBV24-1 and TRBJ2-2; D unclear. Germline V lookup: CDR1 KGHDR, CDR2 SFDVKD. V was trimmed by 5 bases and J by 5 bases, leaving 8 bases between them. The CDR3 has 13 residues. The CDR3 reads CATSAIETGELFF. The CDR3 DNA sequence: TGTGCCACCAGTGCCATAGAGACCGGGGAGCTGTTTTTT.

Only a few counts were recorded for this clonotype. The chain links TRBV29-1 to TRBJ1-4, with TRBD1 identical over 7 bases. CDR1 is SQVTM and CDR2 is ANQGSEA in the germline V gene. The CDR3 is made up of 13 amino acids. V lost 4 bases and J lost 8; bases outside the gene matches: 7. The CDR3 reads CSVVRGPYEKLFF. As DNA, the CDR3 is TGCAGCGTTGTGAGGGGGCCGTACGAAAAACTGTTTTTT. Complete variable domain (other parts from reference TRBV29-1 and TRBJ1-4): SAVISQKPSRDICQRGTSLTIQCQVDSQVTMMFWYRQQPGQSLTLIATANQGSEATYESGFVIDKFPISRPNLTFSTLTVSNMSPEDSSIYLCSVVRGPYEKLFFGSGTQLSVL.

This clonotype was found a few times. One end of the junction does not line up with germline, which may come from a read error. The chain has TRBV28 and TRBJ1-2; D is ambiguous. Germline CDR1 reads MDHEN; CDR2 reads SYDVKM. This CDR3 contains 14 residues. The CDR3 loop reads CTSSLGPNDYGYTF. As DNA, the CDR3 is TGTACCAGCAGTTTGGGTCCGAATGACTATGGCTACACCTTC.

This clonotype was detected only once. This rearrangement joins TRBV5-1 to TRBJ2-3, with D perhaps TRBD1 or TRBD2 (5 bases each). This CDR3 is 18 amino acids long. V dropped 4 bases and J dropped 2 bases, with 23 bases sitting between them. Per the germline V gene, CDR1 is SGHRS and CDR2 is YFSETQ. The CDR3 sequence: CASSRPPRDQFFTDTQYF. The CDR3 nucleotides read TGCGCCAGCAGCCGCCCCCCCAGGGACCAATTTTTCACAGATACGCAGTATTTT.

This clonotype was seen only a few times. The chain combines TRBV7-9 with TRBJ1-2; D is unclear. CDR1 and CDR2 (germline): SEHNR, FQNEAQ (reference sequence). The CDR3 totals 16 residues. With 7 bases removed from V and 6 bases from J, the gap between germline ends came to 24 bases. Here the CDR3 reads CASTNPRQARDHGYTF. The CDR3 DNA reads TGTGCCAGCACGAATCCGAGGCAGGCGCGGGATCATGGCTACACCTTC.

This chain uses TRBV29-1 with TRBJ1-4; TRBD1 might be the D (6 bases). Germline V gene lookup returns CDR1 SQVTM and CDR2 ANQGSEA. This CDR3 region has 12 residues. Trimming removed 4 bases from V and 12 bases from J, with 15 bases in between. The CDR3 is CSVGGGGIELFF. CDR3 in DNA: TGCAGCGTTGGTGGAGGGGGAATAGAACTGTTTTTT.

Details on this clonotype: Sequence at one end of the junction differs from germline and may be a read error. The chain has TRBV7-9 and TRBJ2-7; D call uncertain. The CDR3 has 11 amino acids. The germline V gene encodes CDR1 SEHNR and CDR2 FQNEAQ (reference sequence). This CDR3 is CASSVAGEQYF. The CDR3 bases are TGTGCCAGCAGCGTAGCCGGGGAGCAGTACTTC.

The sample holds a few counts of this clonotype. CDR3 sequence (DNA): TGTGCCAGCAGCCTCGGCCCGGGACAGCAAGAGACCCAGTACTTC. As protein: CASSLGPGQQETQYF. The chain employs TRBV14 and TRBJ2-5, with 7 bases matching TRBD1. The ends lost 4 bases at V and 2 bases at J; junction bases unmatched: 7. The CDR3 is made up of 15 amino acids. Germline-derived CDR1 and CDR2 are SGHDN and FVKESK.

The V gene is TRBV7-9, the J gene TRBJ2-5; D perhaps matches TRBD1 (5 bases). The last part of the DNA fits TRBJ2-7 better; the J call may be wrong. Germline loops: CDR1 SEHNR, CDR2 FQNEAQ (reference sequence). The CDR3 length is 13 residues. The CDR3 spells CASSLKGSHEQYF. CDR3 DNA: TGTGCCAGCAGCTTAAAGGGGTCCCACGAGCAGTACTTC.

This clonotype was recorded a few times. The gene calls are TRBV29-1 and TRBJ2-5, with 10 bases lining up with TRBD1. Matching the DNA end better, TRBJ2-7 makes the J call doubtful. The germline gives CDR1 SQVTM, CDR2 ANQGSEA. CDR3 length equals 13 residues. The CDR3 nucleotides read TGCAGCGTTGTGGACAGGGGGAACTACGAGCAGTACTTC. Its protein product is CSVVDRGNYEQYF.

The J gene is TRBJ2-5, the V gene TRBV11-2; D is perhaps TRBD2 (5 bases). V lost 5 bases and J lost 4, with 17 bases in between. The CDR3 length is 15 residues. Germline lookup yields CDR1 SGHAT and CDR2 FQNNGV. In nucleotides, the CDR3 is TGTGCCAGCAGCCCCGGGATACGGAAGACAGAGACCCAGTACTTC. It specifies CASSPGIRKTETQYF.

The V gene is TRBV6-6, the J gene TRBJ1-2; D unclear. The length of the CDR3 is 12 residues. CDR1 and CDR2 from the germline V gene are MNHNY and SVGAGI (reference sequence). Trimming took off 3 bases at V and 5 bases at J, with 7 bases between the two ends. CDR3 sequence reads: CASSYDPYGYTF. The CDR3 DNA follows: TGTGCCAGCAGTTATGATCCGTATGGCTACACCTTC.